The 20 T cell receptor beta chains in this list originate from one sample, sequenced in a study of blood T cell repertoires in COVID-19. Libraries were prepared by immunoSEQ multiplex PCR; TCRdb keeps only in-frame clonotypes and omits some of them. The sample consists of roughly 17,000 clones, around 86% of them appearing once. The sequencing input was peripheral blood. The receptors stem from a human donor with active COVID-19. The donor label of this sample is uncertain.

CDR3 residues: CASSRDGRDGAQYF. The CDR3 nucleotides read TGTGCCAGCAGCCGGGACGGGAGGGATGGGGCCCAGTACTTC. The chain uses TRBV6-2 or TRBV6-3 and TRBJ2-5, with 8 nucleotides matching TRBD2. Germline-derived CDR1 and CDR2 are MNHEY and SVGEGT. V shed 6 bases, J shed 9 bases, and the junction held 12 bases outside the gene matches. The CDR3 length is 14 residues.

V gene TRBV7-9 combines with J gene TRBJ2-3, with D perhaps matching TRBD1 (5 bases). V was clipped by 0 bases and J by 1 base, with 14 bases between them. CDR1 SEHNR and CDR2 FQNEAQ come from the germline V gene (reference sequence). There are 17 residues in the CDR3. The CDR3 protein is CASSLAGQTGRTDTQYF. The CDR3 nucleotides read TGTGCCAGCAGCTTAGCGGGGCAGACCGGGCGCACAGATACGCAGTATTTT.

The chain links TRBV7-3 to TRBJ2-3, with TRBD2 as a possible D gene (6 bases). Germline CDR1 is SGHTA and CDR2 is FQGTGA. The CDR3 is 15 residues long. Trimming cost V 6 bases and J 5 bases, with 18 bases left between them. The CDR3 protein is CASSPGGVAIDTQYF. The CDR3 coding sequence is TGTGCCAGCAGTCCCGGAGGGGTAGCCATAGATACGCAGTATTTT.

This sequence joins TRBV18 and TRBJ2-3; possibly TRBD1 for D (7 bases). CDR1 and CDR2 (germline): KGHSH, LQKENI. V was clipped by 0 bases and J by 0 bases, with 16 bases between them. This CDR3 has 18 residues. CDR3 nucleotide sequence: TGTGCCAGCTCACCACCGGGAGGTGGGACAGCTAGCACAGATACGCAGTATTTT. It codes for CASSPPGGGTASTDTQYF.

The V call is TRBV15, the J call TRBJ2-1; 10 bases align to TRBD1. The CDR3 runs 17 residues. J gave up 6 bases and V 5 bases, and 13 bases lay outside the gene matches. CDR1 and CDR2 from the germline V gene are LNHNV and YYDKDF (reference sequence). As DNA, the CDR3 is TGTGCCACCAGCCCTCGGGACAGGGGATTTGCCGGCAATGAGCAGTTCTTC. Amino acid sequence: CATSPRDRGFAGNEQFF.

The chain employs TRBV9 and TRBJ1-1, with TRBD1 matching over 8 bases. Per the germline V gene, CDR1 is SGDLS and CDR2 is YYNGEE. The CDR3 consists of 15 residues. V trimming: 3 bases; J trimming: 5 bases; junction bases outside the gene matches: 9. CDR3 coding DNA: TGTGCCAGCAGCGCCCTTCAGGGGGCAGGGACTGAAGCTTTCTTT. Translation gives CASSALQGAGTEAFF.

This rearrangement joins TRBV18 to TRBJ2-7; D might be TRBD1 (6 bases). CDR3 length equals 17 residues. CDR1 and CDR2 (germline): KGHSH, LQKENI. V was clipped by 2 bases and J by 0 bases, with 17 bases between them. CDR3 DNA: TGTGCCAGCTCACCAAGGGTCAGCACAGGGACCTCCTACGAGCAGTACTTC. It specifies CASSPRVSTGTSYEQYF.

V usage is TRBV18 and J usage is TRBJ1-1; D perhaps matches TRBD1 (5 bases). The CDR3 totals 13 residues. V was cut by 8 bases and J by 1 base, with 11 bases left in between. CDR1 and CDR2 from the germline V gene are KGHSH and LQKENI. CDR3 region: CASALGQNTEAFF. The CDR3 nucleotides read TGTGCCAGCGCGTTAGGACAGAACACTGAAGCTTTCTTT.

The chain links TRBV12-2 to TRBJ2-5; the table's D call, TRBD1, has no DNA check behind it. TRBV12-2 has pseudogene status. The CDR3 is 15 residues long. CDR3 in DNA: TGTGCAAGTCGCTCAATTGTCCCATACCAAGAGACCCAGTACTTC. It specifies CASRSIVPYQETQYF.

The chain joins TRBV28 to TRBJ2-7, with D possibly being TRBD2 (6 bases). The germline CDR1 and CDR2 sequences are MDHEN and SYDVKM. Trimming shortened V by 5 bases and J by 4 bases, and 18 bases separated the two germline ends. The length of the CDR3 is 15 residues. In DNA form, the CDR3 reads TGTGCCAGCAGTCCCCCCCGCGGGGCTATGTACGAGCAGTACTTC. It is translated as CASSPPRGAMYEQYF.

This CDR3 reads CSASYRDREPYGYTF. CDR3 bases: TGCAGTGCTAGTTACCGGGACAGGGAGCCTTATGGCTACACCTTC. The genes are TRBV20-1 and TRBJ1-2, with 9 bases identical to TRBD1. Germline values: CDR1 DFQATT, CDR2 SNEGSKA (reference sequence). CDR3 length: 15 residues. J was trimmed by 5 bases and V by 3 bases; bases with no gene match: 10.

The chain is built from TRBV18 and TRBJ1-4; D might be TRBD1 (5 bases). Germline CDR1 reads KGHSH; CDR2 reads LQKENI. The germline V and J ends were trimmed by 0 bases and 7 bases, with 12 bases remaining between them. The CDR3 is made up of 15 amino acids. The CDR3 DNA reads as TGTGCCAGCTCACCACCAAGGGGTCAGGGTGAAAAACTGTTTTTT. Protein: CASSPPRGQGEKLFF.

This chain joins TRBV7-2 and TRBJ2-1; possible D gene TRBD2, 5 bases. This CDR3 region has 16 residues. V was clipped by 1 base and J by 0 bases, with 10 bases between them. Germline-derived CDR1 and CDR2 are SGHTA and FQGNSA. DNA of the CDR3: TGTGCCAGCAGCTTAGGACCGGGGAGCTCCTACAATGAGCAGTTCTTC. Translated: CASSLGPGSSYNEQFF.

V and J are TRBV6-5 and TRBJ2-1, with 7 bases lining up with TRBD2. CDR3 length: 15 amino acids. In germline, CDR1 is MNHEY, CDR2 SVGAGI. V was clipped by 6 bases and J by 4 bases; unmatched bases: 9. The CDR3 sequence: CASSLDTGGYNEQFF. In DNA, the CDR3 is TGTGCCAGCAGCCTAGACACGGGGGGATACAATGAGCAGTTCTTC.

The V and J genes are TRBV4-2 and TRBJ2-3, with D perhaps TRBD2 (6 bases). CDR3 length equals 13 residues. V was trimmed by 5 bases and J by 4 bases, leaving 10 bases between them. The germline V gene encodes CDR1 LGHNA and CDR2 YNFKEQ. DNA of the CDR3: TGTGCCAGCAGCTATGCGGGGTCAGATACGCAGTATTTT. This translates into CASSYAGSDTQYF.

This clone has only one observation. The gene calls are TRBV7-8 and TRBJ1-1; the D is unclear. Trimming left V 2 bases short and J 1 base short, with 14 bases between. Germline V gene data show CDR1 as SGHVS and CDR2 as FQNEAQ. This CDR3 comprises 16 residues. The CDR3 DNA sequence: TGTGCCAGCAGCTTAATTTGGGCAGCAAGGAACACTGAAGCTTTCTTT. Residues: CASSLIWAARNTEAFF. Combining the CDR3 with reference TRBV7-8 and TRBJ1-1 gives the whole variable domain GAGVSQSPRYKVAKRGQDVALRCDPISGHVSLFWYQQALGQGPEFLTYFQNEAQLDKSGLPSDRFFAERPEGSVSTLKIQRTQQEDSAVYLCASSLIWAARNTEAFFGQGTRLTVV.

The CDR3 region has the DNA TGTGCCAGTAGCCCCCGGACAGAAATCGGCACTGAAGCTTTCTTT. It codes for CASSPRTEIGTEAFF. This rearrangement joins TRBV19 to TRBJ1-1, with a possible D match to TRBD1 (6 bases). Germline V CDR1 and CDR2: LNHDA, SQIVND (reference sequence). The V gene lost 6 bases and the J gene lost 4 bases, with 18 bases spanning the gap. This CDR3 spans 15 amino acids.

CDR3 in amino acids: CASSEASEANEQFF. DNA of the CDR3: TGTGCCAGCAGTGAGGCTAGCGAAGCGAATGAGCAGTTCTTC. The chain uses TRBV6-1 and TRBJ2-1; D perhaps matches TRBD2 (6 bases). The CDR3 extends over 14 amino acids. Trimming removed 3 bases from V and 7 bases from J, with 13 bases in between. Looked up from germline, CDR1 is MNHNS and CDR2 is SASEGT.

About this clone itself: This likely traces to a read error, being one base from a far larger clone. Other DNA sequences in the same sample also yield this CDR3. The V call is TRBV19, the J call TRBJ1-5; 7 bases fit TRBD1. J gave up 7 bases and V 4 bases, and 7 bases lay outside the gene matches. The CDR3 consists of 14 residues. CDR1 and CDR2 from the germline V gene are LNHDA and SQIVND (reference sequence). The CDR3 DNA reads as TGTGCCAGTAGTAGACAGGGTTTGGGCCAGCCCCAGCATTTT. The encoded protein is CASSRQGLGQPQHF. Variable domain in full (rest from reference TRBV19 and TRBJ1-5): DGGITQSPKYLFRKEGQNVTLSCEQNLNHDAMYWYRQDPGQGLRLIYYSQIVNDFQKGDIAEGYSVSREKKESFPLTVTSAQKNPTAFYLCASSRQGLGQPQHFGDGTRLSIL.

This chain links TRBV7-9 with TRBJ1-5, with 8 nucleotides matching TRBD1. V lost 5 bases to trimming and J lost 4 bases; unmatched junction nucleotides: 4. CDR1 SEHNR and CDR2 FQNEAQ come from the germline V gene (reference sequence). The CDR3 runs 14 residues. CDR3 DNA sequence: TGTGCCAGCAGCAAGGGACAGGAGAATCAGCCCCAGCATTTT. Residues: CASSKGQENQPQHF.